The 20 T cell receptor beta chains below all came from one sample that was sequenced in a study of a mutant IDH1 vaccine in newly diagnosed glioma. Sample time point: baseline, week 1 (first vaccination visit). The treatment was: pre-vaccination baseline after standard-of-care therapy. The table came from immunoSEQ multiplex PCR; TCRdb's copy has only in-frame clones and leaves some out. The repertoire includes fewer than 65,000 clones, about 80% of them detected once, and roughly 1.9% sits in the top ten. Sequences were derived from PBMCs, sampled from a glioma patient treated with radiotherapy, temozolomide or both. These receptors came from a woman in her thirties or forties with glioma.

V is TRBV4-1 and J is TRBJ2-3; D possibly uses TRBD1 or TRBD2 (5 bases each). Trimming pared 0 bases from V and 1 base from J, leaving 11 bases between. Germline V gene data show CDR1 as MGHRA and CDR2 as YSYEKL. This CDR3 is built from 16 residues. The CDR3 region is CASSQDPRGGTDTQYF. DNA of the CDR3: TGCGCCAGCAGCCAAGATCCCAGAGGGGGCACAGATACGCAGTATTTT.

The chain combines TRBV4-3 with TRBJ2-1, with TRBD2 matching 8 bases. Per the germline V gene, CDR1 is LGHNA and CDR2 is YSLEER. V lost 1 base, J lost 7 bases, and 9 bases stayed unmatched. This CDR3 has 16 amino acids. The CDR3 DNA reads TGCGCCAGCAGCCAAGGGGCCGGGACTAGTATGAATGAGCAGTTCTTC. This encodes CASSQGAGTSMNEQFF.

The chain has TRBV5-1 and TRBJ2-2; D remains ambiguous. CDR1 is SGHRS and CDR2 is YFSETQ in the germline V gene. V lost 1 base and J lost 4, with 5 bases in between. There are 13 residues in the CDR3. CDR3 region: CASSLSVTGELFF. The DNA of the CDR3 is TGCGCCAGCAGCTTGTCGGTCACCGGGGAGCTGTTTTTT.

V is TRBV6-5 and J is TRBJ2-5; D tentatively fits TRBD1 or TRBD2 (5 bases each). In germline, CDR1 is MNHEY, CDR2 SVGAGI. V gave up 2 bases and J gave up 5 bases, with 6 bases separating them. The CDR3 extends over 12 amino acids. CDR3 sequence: CASSYRGETQYF. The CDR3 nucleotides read TGTGCCAGCAGTTACCGGGGCGAGACCCAGTACTTC.

CDR3 DNA: TGTGCCAGCAGCTTCTATAAGGGACCGCCCGGGGGTTTCTTT. Its protein is CASSFYKGPPGGFF. V is TRBV7-9 and J is TRBJ1-1; D may be TRBD1 (5 bases). CDR3 length equals 14 residues. Trimming took 3 bases from V and 13 from J, leaving 21 bases between them. Per germline, CDR1 SEHNR and CDR2 FQNEAQ (reference sequence).

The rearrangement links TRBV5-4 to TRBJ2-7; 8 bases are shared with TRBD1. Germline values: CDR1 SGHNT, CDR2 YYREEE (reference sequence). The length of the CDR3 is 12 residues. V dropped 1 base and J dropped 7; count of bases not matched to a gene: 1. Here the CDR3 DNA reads TGTGCCAGCAGCTTGTGGACAGGGGAGCAGTACTTC. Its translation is CASSLWTGEQYF.

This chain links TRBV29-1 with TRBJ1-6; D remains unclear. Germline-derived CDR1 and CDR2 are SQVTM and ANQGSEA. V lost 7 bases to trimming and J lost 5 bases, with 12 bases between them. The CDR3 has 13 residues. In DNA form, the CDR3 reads TGCAGCGCCCGGGAGTTTGATAATTCACCCCTCCACTTT. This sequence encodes CSAREFDNSPLHF. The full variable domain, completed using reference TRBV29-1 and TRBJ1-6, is SAVISQKPSRDICQRGTSLTIQCQVDSQVTMMFWYRQQPGQSLTLIATANQGSEATYESGFVIDKFPISRPNLTFSTLTVSNMSPEDSSIYLCSAREFDNSPLHFGNGTRLTVT.

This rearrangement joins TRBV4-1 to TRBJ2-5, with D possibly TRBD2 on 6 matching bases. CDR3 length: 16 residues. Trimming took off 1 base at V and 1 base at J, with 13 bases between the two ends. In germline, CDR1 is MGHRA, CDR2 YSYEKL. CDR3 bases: TGCGCCAGCAGCCAAGGGTGGGGGGTAACCCAAGAGACCCAGTACTTC. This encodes CASSQGWGVTQETQYF.

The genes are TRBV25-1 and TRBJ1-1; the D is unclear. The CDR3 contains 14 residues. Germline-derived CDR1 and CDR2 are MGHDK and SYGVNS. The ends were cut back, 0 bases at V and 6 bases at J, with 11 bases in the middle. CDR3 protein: CASSEYTTRAEAFF. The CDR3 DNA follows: TGTGCCAGCAGTGAATATACCACGCGGGCTGAAGCTTTCTTT. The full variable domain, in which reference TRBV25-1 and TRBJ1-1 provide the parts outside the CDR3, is EADIYQTPRYLVIGTGKKITLECSQTMGHDKMYWYQQDPGMELHLIHYSYGVNSTEKGDLSSESTVSRIRTEHFPLTLESARPSHTSQYLCASSEYTTRAEAFFGQGTRLTVV.

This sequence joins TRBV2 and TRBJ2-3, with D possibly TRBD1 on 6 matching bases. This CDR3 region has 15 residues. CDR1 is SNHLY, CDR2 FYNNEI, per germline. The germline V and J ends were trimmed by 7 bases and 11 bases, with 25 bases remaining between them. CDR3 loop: CASTRMTGSLGGQYF. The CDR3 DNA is TGTGCCAGCACGCGCATGACAGGCTCCTTAGGGGGGCAGTATTTT.

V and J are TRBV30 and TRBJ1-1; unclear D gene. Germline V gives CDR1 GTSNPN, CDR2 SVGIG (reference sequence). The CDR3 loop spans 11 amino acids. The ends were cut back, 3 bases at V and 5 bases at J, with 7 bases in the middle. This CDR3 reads CAWRRRTEAFF. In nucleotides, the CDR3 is TGTGCCTGGAGGAGAAGAACTGAAGCTTTCTTT. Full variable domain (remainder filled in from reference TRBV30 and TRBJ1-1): SQTIHQWPATLVQPVGSPLSLECTVEGTSNPNLYWYRQAAGRGLQLLFYSVGIGQISSEVPQNLSASRPQDRQFILSSKKLLLSDSGFYLCAWRRRTEAFFGQGTRLTVV.

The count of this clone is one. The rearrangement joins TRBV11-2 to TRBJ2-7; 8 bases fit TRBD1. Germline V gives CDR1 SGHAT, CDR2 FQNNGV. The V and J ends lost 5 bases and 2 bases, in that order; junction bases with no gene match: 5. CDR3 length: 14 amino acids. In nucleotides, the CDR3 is TGTGCCAGCAGCCATCAGGGGGCGACCTACGAGCAGTACTTC. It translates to CASSHQGATYEQYF.

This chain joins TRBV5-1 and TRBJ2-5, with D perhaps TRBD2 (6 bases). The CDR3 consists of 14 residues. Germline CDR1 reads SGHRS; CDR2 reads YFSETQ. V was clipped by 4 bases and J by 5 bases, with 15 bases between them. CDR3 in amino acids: CASSPRTEGETQYF. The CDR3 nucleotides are TGCGCCAGCAGCCCCCGGACGGAGGGGGAGACCCAGTACTTC.

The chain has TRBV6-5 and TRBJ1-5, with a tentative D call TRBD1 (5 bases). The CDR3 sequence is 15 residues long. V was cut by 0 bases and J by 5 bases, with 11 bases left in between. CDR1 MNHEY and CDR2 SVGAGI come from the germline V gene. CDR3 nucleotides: TGTGCCAGCAGTTACTCGGGGGGACTCGATCAGCCCCAGCATTTT. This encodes CASSYSGGLDQPQHF.

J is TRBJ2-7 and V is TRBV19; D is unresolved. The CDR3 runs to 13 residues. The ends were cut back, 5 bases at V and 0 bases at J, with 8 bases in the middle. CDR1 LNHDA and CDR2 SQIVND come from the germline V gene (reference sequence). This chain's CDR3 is CASSPAVSYEQYF. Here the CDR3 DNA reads TGTGCCAGTAGTCCCGCGGTCTCCTACGAGCAGTACTTC. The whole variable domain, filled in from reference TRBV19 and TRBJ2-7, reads DGGITQSPKYLFRKEGQNVTLSCEQNLNHDAMYWYRQDPGQGLRLIYYSQIVNDFQKGDIAEGYSVSREKKESFPLTVTSAQKNPTAFYLCASSPAVSYEQYFGPGTRLTVT.

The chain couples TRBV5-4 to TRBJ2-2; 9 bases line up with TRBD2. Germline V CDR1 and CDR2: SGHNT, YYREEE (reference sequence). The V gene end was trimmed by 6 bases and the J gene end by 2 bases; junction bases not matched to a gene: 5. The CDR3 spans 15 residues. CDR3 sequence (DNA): TGTGCCAGCACCAAGCGGGGGGTCAACACCGGGGAGCTGTTTTTT. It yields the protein CASTKRGVNTGELFF.

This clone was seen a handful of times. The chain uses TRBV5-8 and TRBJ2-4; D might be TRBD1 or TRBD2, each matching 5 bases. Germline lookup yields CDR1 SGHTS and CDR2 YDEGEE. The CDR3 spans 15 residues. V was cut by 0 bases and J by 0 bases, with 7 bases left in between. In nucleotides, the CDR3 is TGTGCCAGCAGCTTGGCGGGGACAGCCAAAAACATTCAGTACTTC. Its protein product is CASSLAGTAKNIQYF.

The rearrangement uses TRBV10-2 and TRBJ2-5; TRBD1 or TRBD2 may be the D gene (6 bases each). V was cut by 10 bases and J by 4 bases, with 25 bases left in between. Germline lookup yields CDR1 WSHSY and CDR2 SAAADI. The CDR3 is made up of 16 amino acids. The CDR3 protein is CATTGGGKGFGETQYF. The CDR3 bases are TGCGCCACCACCGGGGGCGGGAAAGGTTTTGGAGAGACCCAGTACTTC.

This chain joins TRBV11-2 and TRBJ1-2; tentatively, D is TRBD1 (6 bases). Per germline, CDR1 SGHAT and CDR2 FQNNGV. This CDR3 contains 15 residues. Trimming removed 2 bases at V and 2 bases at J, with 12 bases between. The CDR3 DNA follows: TGTGCCAGCAGCTTATGGTTAGGGGGAAACTATGGCTACACCTTC. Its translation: CASSLWLGGNYGYTF.

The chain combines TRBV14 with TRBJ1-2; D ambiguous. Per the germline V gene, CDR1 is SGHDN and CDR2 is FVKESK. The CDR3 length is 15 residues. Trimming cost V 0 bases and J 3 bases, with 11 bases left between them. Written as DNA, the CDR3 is TGTGCCAGCAGCCAAGATACACGTACGGACTATGGCTACACCTTC. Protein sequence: CASSQDTRTDYGYTF.